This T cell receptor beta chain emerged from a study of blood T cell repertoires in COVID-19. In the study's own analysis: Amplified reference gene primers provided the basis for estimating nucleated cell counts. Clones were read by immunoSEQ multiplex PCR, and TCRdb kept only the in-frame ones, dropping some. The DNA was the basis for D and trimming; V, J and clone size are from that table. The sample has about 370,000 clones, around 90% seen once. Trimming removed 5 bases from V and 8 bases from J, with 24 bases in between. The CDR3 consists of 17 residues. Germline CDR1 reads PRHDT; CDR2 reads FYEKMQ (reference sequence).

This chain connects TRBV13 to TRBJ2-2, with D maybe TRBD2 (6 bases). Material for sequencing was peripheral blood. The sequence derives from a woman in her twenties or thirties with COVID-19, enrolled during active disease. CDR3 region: CASSLPRGPAGGGELFF. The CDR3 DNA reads TGTGCCAGCAGCCTTCCGCGGGGACCCGCCGGGGGAGGGGAGCTGTTTTTT.